The 21 T cell receptor delta chains in this list originate from one sample, sequenced in a study of gamma-delta T cells after stem cell transplantation. TCRdb re-processed the RT-PCR reads via CATT. The table records about 620 delta-chain clones, about 5% of them present only once. Sequenced: gamma-delta T cells. These receptors came from a human donor. It is not recorded whose cells these are; they may come from a transplant donor.

As regards this clone: TCRdb shows a much larger clone's protein in place of this DNA's translation, and the two differ at residue 7, likely through a read error; the protein shown is translated from the DNA. The chain uses TRDV2 and TRDJ1; 8 bases fit TRDD3. V shed 3 bases and J 4 bases; nucleotides not matched to a gene: 15. The CDR3 spans 17 residues. Germline CDR1 reads GEAIGNYY; CDR2 reads EKD. The CDR3 DNA is TGTGCCTGTGACGCGATTGCTGGGGGACAACCGAGCGATAAACTCATCTTT. Protein product: CACDAIAGGQPSDKLIF.

Judged by abundance, this clone is medium-sized. A far larger clone is one nucleotide away, so this likely arose from a read error. This chain links TRDV1 with TRDJ1; no definite D call. Trimming removed 5 bases from V and 1 base from J, with 23 bases in between. The CDR3 spans 18 residues. Germline values: CDR1 TSWWSYY, CDR2 QGS. CDR3 DNA sequence: TGTGCTCTTGGGAAGGGGTTTCCCCTGGTGGCTGCCACCGATAAACTCATCTTT. Protein: CALGKGFPLVAATDKLIF.

This clone is termed medium-sized. A far larger clone lies a single base away; this is likely a read error. The rearrangement links TRDV2 to TRDJ1; D is ambiguous. Trimming cost V 0 bases and J 3 bases, with 10 bases left between them. Per the germline V gene, CDR1 is GEAIGNYY and CDR2 is EKD. The CDR3 extends over 14 amino acids. This CDR3 is CACDTVGFADKLIF. In DNA, the CDR3 is TGTGCCTGTGACACCGTTGGGTTCGCCGATAAACTCATCTTT.

In this sample, this clone turned up a few times. TCRdb lists the protein of a much larger clone for this DNA, which differs at residue 21, so this is likely a read error; the protein given here is translated from the DNA itself. This rearrangement joins TRDV1 to TRDJ1; maybe TRDD2 (6 bases). The CDR3 covers 23 residues. Germline-derived CDR1 and CDR2 are TSWWSYY and QGS. The CDR3 DNA reads as TGTGCTCTTGGGGAACTGCCCTCCTACTCCTACCCTCTGTTGGAGCCAAACACCGATAAATTCATCTTT. Translating it yields CALGELPSYSYPLLEPNTDKFIF.

Within the sample, this clone is medium-sized. One base separates it from a far larger clone, so it is likely a read error. The chain carries TRDV1 and TRDJ1, with TRDD3 matching over 8 bases. The ends lost 5 bases at V and 3 bases at J; junction bases unmatched: 32. This CDR3 has 23 residues. Germline V gene sequence: CDR1 TSWWSYY, CDR2 QGS. DNA of the CDR3: TGTGCTCTTGGGACCCGTGCATTTCGACCGCCACTGGGGGCTACTATGGGGTCCGATAAACTCATCTTT. It is translated as CALGTRAFRPPLGATMGSDKLIF.

In its sample, this clone was seen a few times. TCRdb pairs this DNA with a much larger clone's protein that differs at residue 8, likely a read error; the protein shown was translated from the DNA. The V and J genes are TRDV2 and TRDJ1; 8 bases are a match to TRDD3. The CDR3 extends over 18 amino acids. The junction had 13 bases not matched to a gene; V was cut back by 1 base and J by 1 base. The germline CDR1 and CDR2 sequences are GEAIGNYY and EKD. The DNA of the CDR3 is TGTGCCTGTGACACTCTTCATTCCGTGGGGGATCTCACCGATAAACTCATCTTT. Protein product: CACDTLHSVGDLTDKLIF.

Points on this clone: For this DNA, TCRdb reports the protein of a much larger clone, which diverges at residue 6, most likely from a read error; the protein presented here is translated directly from the DNA. The J gene is TRDJ1, the V gene TRDV2; the match to TRDD3 covers 9 bases. The CDR3 extends over 18 amino acids. V lost 3 bases, J lost 0 bases, and 13 bases stayed unmatched. The germline CDR1 and CDR2 sequences are GEAIGNYY and EKD. The CDR3 spells CACDPLLWGDTHTDKLIF. The CDR3 region has the DNA TGTGCCTGTGACCCCTTACTCTGGGGGGATACCCACACCGATAAACTCATCTTT.

On this clone itself: The TCRdb record carries a much larger clone's protein, which differs from this DNA's translation at residue 5; a read error is the likely cause, and the protein listed here is the DNA translation. The chain joins TRDV1 to TRDJ1, with 8 bases that match TRDD3. Germline CDR1 TSWWSYY, CDR2 QGS. The V segment lost 4 bases and the J segment 0 bases; nucleotides outside the gene matches: 19. This CDR3 region has 20 residues. CDR3 coding DNA: TGTGCTCTTGGGGGCCTACTTCCTTCAATCTTACTGGGGGACACCGATAAACTCATCTTT. Translation gives CALGGLLPSILLGDTDKLIF.

This clone was counted a few times. A far larger clone lies a single base away; this is likely a read error. V and J are TRDV1 and TRDJ1; 8 bases agree with TRDD3. CDR3 size: 23 residues. CDR1 and CDR2 from the germline V gene are TSWWSYY and QGS. The trim removed 5 bases at V and 3 bases at J, leaving 32 bases unmatched. The CDR3, as DNA: TGTGCTCTTGGGACCCGTGCATTTCGACCGCCACTGGGGGCTACTATGAGGCCCGATAAACTCATCTTT. It codes for CALGTRAFRPPLGATMRPDKLIF.

This clone is classed as medium-sized. A read error is likely here: a far larger clone is one base away. The chain links TRDV1 to TRDJ1, with 8 positions matching TRDD3. Trimming removed 4 bases from V and 3 bases from J; junction bases left unmatched: 31. The CDR3 length is 23 residues. The germline CDR1 and CDR2 sequences are TSWWSYY and QGS. In nucleotides, the CDR3 is TGTGCTCTTGGGGCCCGTGCATTTCGACCGCCACTGGGGGCTACTATGAGGTCCGATAAACTCATCTTT. It codes for CALGARAFRPPLGATMRSDKLIF.

As concerns this clone: It differs at one base from a far larger clone, so likely a read error. The sample carries other DNA sequences with the same CDR3. The chain employs TRDV2 and TRDJ1, with 9 bases matching TRDD3. The CDR3 loop spans 22 amino acids. Germline lookup yields CDR1 GEAIGNYY and CDR2 EKD. V shed 1 base, J shed 5 bases, and the junction held 28 bases outside the gene matches. The CDR3 loop is CACDTGSLTGGPRAEAIDKLIF. As DNA, the CDR3 is TGTGCCTGTGACACGGGGTCTTTAACTGGGGGACCCCGGGCCGAGGCCATTGATAAACTCATCTTT.

A remark on this clone: The protein TCRdb lists belongs to a much larger clone and differs from this DNA's translation at residue 10, which points to a read error; the protein shown is made from the DNA. The CDR3 here is CALGELPSYFYPLLEPNTDKLIF. DNA of the CDR3: TGTGCTCTTGGGGAACTGCCCTCCTACTTCTACCCTCTGTTGGAGCCAAACACCGATAAACTCATCTTT. The V and J genes are TRDV1 and TRDJ1; tentative D call: TRDD2 (6 bases). The length of the CDR3 is 23 residues. V lost 0 bases and J lost 0, with 32 bases in between. CDR1 is TSWWSYY and CDR2 is QGS in the germline V gene.

Comments on this clone: The TCRdb record carries a much larger clone's protein, which differs from this DNA's translation at residue 5; a read error is the likely cause, and the protein listed here is the DNA translation. The chain links TRDV3 to TRDJ1; a possible D gene is TRDD3 (6 bases). Per the germline V gene, CDR1 is TVYSNPD and CDR2 is GDNSRS (reference sequence). Deletions cut 5 bases from V and 0 bases from J, with 28 bases between. The CDR3 contains 18 residues. The CDR3 here is CAPLAPLQPWGYTDKLIF. The CDR3 DNA follows: TGTGCCCCTCTCGCTCCCCTTCAACCGTGGGGGTACACCGATAAACTCATCTTT.

In its sample, this clone is medium-sized. It is likely a read error: a sequence one base away is far more abundant. The chain links TRDV2 to TRDJ1, with TRDD3 identical over 12 bases. Germline V gene data show CDR1 as GEAIGNYY and CDR2 as EKD. V shed 3 bases, J shed 1 base, and the junction held 11 bases outside the gene matches. This CDR3 is 18 amino acids long. The CDR3 coding sequence is TGTGCCTGTGACGCACTTACTGGGGGATACATTGGCACCGATAAACTCATCTTT. Amino acid sequence: CACDALTGGYIGTDKLIF.

Worth noting for this clone: With a far larger clone one base away, a read error is the likely cause. The V gene is TRDV1, the J gene TRDJ1; perhaps D is TRDD2 or TRDD3 (7 bases each). V lost 4 bases to trimming and J lost 0 bases, with 30 bases between them. The V gene's germline CDR1 is TSWWSYY and CDR2 QGS. CDR3 length: 21 residues. CDR3 DNA: TGTGCTCTTGGGGGCGGCTTTCCTACCGGGGGGGATTGGGGGTACACCGATAAACTCATCTTT. As protein: CALGGGFPTGGDWGYTDKLIF.

The rearrangement joins TRDV2 to TRDJ1; 11 bases agree with TRDD3. Germline V gene lookup returns CDR1 GEAIGNYY and CDR2 EKD. The CDR3 consists of 17 residues. The V and J ends lost 3 bases and 3 bases, in that order; junction bases with no gene match: 11. The CDR3 region is CACDPVGDTTHADKLIF. The CDR3 nucleotides read TGTGCCTGTGACCCCGTGGGGGATACGACCCACGCCGATAAACTCATCTTT.

This clone has just a few counts. This likely came from a read error, as a far larger clone is one base away. The rearrangement uses TRDV1 and TRDJ2; TRDD3 is a possible D gene (8 bases). CDR1 and CDR2 (germline): TSWWSYY, QGS. Trimming took 2 bases from V and 0 from J, leaving 43 bases between them. The CDR3 sequence is 27 residues long. In DNA, the CDR3 is TGTGCTCTTGGGGAATTACCACTTCCCTTTCCTACAATATACTGGGGGGTACGCTCTGCTTTGACAGCACAACTCTTCTTT. It translates to CALGELPLPFPTIYWGVRSALTAQLFF.

This clone was observed a few times. The V and J genes are TRDV2 and TRDJ1; 13 nucleotides agree with TRDD3. From germline, CDR1 is GEAIGNYY and CDR2 EKD. J gave up 3 bases and V 3 bases, and 6 bases lay outside the gene matches. CDR3 length equals 16 residues. The CDR3 region has the DNA TGTGCCTGTGACTCACTGGGGGATACGAACGCCGATAAACTCATCTTT. It translates to CACDSLGDTNADKLIF.

To note about this clone: TCRdb has a much larger clone's protein, which differs at residue 16 from the translation of this DNA, likely because of a read error; what is shown is the protein translated from the DNA. The chain carries TRDV1 and TRDJ1; 10 nucleotides line up with TRDD3. CDR1 TSWWSYY and CDR2 QGS come from the germline V gene. V was pared by 4 bases and J by 1 base, with 24 bases of the junction left unmatched. This CDR3 comprises 22 residues. The CDR3 here is CALGVPIPVLGDRRGFTDKLIF. CDR3 nucleotide sequence: TGTGCTCTTGGGGTACCTATTCCCGTTCTGGGGGATAGGAGAGGGTTCACCGATAAACTCATCTTT.

The chain joins TRDV1 to TRDJ1, with 13 bases that match TRDD3. This CDR3 contains 26 residues. V was pared by 0 bases and J by 1 base, with 29 bases of the junction left unmatched. The germline V gene has CDR1 TSWWSYY and CDR2 QGS. The chain's CDR3 is CALGELPWLRTSYWGIRTLFTDKLIF. The CDR3 coding sequence is TGTGCTCTTGGGGAACTACCTTGGCTAAGGACCTCGTACTGGGGGATACGAACCCTCTTCACCGATAAACTCATCTTT.

This clone has more than one count but fewer than ten. This DNA's translation and the protein TCRdb lists, from a much larger clone, do not match at residue 9, likely due to a read error; the protein shown is translated from the DNA. The CDR3: CALGVPIPALGDRRGYTDKLIF. The CDR3 bases are TGTGCTCTTGGGGTACCTATTCCCGCTCTGGGGGATAGGAGAGGGTACACCGATAAACTCATCTTT. V and J are TRDV1 and TRDJ1; 10 bases agree with TRDD3. Trimming at V came to 4 bases and at J to 0 bases, leaving 23 bases not matched to a gene. CDR1 and CDR2 from the germline V gene are TSWWSYY and QGS. The CDR3 sequence is 22 residues long.